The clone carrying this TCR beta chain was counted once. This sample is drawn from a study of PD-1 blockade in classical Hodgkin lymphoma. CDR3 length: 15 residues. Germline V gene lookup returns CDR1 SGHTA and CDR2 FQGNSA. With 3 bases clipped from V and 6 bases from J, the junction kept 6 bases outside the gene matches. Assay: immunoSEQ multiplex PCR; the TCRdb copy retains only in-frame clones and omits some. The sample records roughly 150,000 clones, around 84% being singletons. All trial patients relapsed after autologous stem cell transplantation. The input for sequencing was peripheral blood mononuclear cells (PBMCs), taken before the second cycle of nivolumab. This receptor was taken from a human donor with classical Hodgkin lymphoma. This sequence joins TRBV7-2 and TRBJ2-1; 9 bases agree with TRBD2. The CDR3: CASSFQASGTNEQFF. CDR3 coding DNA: TGTGCCAGCAGCTTTCAAGCTAGCGGGACCAATGAGCAGTTCTTC.